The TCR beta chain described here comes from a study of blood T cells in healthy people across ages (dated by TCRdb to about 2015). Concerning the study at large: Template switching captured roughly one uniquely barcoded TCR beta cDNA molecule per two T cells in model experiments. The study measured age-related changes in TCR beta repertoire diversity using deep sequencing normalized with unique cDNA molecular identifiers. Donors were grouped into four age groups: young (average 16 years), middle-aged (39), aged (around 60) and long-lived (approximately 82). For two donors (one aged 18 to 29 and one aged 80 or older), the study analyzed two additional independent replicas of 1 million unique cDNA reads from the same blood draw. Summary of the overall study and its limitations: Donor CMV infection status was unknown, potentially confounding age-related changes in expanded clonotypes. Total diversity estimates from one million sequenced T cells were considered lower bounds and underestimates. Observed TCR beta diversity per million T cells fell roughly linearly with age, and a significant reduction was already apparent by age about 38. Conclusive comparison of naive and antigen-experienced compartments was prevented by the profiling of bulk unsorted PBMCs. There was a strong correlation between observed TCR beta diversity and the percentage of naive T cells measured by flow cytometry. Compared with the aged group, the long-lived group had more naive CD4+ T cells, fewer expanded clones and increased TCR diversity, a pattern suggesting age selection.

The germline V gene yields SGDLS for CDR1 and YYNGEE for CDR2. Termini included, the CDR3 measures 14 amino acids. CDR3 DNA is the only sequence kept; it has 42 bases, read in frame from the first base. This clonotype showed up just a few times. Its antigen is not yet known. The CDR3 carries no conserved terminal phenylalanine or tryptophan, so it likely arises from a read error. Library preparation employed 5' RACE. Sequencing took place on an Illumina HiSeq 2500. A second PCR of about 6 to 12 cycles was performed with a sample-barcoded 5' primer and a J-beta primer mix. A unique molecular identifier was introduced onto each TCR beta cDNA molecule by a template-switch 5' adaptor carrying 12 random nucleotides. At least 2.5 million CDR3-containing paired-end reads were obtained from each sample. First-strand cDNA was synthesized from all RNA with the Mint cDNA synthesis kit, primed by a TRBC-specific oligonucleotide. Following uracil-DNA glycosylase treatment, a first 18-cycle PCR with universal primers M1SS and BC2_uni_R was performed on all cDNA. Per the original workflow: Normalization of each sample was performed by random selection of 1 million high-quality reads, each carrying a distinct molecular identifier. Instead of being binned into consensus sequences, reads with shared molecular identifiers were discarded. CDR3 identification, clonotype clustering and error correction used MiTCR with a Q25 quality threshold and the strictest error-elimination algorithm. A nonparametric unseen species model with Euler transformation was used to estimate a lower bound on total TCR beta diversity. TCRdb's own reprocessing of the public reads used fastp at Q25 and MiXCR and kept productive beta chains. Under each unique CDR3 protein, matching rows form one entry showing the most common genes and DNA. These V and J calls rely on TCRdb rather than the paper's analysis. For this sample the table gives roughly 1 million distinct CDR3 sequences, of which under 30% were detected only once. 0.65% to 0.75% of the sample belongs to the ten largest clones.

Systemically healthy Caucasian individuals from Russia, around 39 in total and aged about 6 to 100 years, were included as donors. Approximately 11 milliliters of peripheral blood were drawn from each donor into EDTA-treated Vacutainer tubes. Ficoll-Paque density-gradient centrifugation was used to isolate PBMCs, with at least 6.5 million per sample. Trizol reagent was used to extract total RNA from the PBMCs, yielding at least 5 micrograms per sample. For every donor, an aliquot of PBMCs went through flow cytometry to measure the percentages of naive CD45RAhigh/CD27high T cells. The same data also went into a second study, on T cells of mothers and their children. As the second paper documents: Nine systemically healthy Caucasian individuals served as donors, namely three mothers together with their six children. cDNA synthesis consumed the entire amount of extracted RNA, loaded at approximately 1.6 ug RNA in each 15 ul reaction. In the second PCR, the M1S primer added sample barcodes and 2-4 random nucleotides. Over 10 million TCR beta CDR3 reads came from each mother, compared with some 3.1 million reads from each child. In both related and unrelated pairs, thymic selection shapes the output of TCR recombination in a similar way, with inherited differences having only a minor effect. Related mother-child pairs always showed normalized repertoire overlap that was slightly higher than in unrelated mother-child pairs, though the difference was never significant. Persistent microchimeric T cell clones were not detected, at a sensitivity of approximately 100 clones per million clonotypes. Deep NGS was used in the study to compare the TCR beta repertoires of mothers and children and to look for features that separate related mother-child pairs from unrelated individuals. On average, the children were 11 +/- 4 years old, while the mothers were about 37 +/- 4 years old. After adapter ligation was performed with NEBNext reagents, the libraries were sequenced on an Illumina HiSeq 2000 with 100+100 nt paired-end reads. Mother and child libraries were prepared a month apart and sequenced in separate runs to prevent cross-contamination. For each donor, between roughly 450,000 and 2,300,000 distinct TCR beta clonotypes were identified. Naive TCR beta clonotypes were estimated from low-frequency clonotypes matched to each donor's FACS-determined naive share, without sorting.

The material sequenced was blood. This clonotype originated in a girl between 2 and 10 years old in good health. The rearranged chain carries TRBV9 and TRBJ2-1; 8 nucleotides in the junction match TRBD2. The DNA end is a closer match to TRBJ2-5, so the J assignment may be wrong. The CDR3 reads CASSVEAGEETQYL. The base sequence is TGTGCCAGCAGCGTAGAAGCGGGAGAAGAGACCCAGTACCTC.